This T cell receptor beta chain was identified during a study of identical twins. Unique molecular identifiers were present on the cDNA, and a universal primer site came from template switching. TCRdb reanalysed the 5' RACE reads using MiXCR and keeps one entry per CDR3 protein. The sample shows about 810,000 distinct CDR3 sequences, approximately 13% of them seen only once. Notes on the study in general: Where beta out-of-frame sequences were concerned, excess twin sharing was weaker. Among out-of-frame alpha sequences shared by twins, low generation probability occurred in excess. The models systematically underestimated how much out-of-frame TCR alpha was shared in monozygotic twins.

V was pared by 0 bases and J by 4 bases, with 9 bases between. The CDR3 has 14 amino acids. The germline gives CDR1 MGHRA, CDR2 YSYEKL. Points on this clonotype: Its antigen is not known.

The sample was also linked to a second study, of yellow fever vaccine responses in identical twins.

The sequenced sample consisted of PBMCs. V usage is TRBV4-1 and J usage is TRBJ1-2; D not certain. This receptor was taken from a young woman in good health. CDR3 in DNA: TGCGCCAGCAGCCAAGATCCGAATGGCTATGGCTACACCTTC. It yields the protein CASSQDPNGYGYTF.